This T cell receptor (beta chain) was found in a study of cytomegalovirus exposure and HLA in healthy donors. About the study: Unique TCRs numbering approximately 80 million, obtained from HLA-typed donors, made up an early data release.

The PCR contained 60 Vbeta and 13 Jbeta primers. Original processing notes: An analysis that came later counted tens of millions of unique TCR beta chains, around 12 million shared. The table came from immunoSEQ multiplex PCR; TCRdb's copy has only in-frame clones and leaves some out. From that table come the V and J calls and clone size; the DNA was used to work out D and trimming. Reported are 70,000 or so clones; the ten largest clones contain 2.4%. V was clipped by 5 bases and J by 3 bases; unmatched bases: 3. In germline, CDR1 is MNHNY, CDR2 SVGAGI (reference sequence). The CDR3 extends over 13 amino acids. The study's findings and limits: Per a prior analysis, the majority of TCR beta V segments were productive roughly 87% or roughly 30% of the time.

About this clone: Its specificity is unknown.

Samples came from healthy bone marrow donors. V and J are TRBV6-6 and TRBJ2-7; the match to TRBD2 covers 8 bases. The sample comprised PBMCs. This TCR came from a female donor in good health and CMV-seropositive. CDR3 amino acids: CASSAGLGYEQYF. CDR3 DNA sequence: TGTGCCAGCAGTGCGGGACTAGGCTACGAGCAGTACTTC.